The text below deals with one TCR beta chain. The sample is drawn from a study of T cell repertoires in cytomegalovirus infection. Germline V gene lookup returns CDR1 MNHNS and CDR2 SASEGT. V was pared by 9 bases and J by 0 bases, with 9 bases between. This CDR3 region has 13 residues. TCRdb reprocessed the reads with MiXCR, giving one entry per CDR3 protein. The data contain around 320,000 distinct CDR3 sequences, more than 9% of them seen just once; the ten biggest clones take up 4.3%. Sequencing input: PBMCs. This sequence joins TRBV6-1 and TRBJ2-1; D uncertain. The TCR comes from a human donor in good health (CMV status not recorded). Some clones in this sample may be carry-over from other donors' samples. The CDR3 sequence is CASRTDSYNEQFF. In DNA form, the CDR3 reads TGTGCCAGTCGGACCGACTCCTACAATGAGCAGTTCTTC.